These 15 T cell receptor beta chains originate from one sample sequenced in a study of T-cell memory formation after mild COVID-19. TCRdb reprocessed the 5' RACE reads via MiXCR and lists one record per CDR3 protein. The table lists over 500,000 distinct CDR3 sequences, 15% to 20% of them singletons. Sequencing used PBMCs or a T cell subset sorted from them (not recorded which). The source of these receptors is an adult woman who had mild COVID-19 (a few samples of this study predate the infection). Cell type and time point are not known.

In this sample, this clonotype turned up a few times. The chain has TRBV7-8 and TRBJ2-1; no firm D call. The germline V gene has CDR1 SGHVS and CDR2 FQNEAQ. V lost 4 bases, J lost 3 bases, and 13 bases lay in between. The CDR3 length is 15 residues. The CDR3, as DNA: TGTGCCAGCAGCTCCGCCCGAATCCTCTACAATGAGCAGTTCTTC. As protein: CASSSARILYNEQFF.

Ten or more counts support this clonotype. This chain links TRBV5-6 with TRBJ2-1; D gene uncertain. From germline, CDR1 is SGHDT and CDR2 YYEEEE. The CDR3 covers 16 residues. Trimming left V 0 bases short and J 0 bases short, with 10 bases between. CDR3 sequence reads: CASSLGPPSSYNEQFF. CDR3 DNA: TGTGCCAGCAGCTTGGGTCCCCCGAGCTCCTACAATGAGCAGTTCTTC.

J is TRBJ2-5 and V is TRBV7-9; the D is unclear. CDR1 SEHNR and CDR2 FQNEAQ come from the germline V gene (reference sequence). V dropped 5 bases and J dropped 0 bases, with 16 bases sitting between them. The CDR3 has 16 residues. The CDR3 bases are TGTGCCAGCAGCAGTAGTTTTGGAGAAAACCAAGAGACCCAGTACTTC. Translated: CASSSSFGENQETQYF.

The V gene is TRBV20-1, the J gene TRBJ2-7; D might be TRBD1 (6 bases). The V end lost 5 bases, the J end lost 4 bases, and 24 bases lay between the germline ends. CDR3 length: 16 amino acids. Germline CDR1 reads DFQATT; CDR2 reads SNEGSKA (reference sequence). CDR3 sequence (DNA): TGCAGTGCTCTCCAACCCCACGGGACAAGTGGGTACGAGCAGTACTTC. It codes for CSALQPHGTSGYEQYF.

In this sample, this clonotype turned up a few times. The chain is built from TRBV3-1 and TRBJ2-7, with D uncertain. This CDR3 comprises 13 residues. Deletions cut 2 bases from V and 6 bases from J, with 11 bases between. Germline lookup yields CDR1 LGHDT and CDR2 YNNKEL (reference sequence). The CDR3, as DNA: TGTGCCAGCAGCCAAATGATCGCTGGCGAGCAGTACTTC. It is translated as CASSQMIAGEQYF.

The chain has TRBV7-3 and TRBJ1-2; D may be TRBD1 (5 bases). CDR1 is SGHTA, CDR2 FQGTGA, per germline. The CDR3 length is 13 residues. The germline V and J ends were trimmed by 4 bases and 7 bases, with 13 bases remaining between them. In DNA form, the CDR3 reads TGTGCCAGCAGCTCCCCTGGGGGTGTTGGCTACACCTTC. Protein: CASSSPGGVGYTF. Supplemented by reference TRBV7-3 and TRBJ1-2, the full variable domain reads GAGVSQTPSNKVTEKGKYVELRCDPISGHTALYWYRQSLGQGPEFLIYFQGTGAADDSGLPNDRFFAVRPEGSVSTLKIQRTERGDSAVYLCASSSPGGVGYTFGSGTRLTVV.

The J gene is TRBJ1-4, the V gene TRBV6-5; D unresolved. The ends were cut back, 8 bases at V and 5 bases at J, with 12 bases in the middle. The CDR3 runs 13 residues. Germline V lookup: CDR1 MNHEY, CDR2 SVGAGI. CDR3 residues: CASRLLKNEKLFF. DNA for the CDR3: TGTGCCAGCCGCCTCCTGAAGAATGAAAAACTGTTTTTT.

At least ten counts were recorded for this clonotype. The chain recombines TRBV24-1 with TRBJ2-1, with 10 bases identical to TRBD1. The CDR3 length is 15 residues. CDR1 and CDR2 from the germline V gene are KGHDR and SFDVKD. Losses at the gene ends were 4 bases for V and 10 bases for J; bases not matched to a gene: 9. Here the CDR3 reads CATSDQGTGAHEQFF. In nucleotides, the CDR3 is TGTGCCACCAGTGACCAAGGGACAGGGGCACACGAGCAGTTCTTC.

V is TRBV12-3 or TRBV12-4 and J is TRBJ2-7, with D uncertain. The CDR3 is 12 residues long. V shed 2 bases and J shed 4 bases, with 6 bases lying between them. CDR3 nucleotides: TGTGCCAGCAGTTTAACGATTTACGAGCAGTACTTC. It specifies CASSLTIYEQYF.

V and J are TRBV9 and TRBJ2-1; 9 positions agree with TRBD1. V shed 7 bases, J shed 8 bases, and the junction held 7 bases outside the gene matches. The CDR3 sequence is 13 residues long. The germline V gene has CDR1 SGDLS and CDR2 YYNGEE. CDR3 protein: CASAKNRGHEQFF. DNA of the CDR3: TGTGCCAGCGCCAAAAACAGGGGGCATGAGCAGTTCTTC.

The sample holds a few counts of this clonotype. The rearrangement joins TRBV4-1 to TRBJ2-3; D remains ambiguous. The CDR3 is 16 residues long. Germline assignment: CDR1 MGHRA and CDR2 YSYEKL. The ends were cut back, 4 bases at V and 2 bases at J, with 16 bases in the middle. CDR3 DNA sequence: TGCGCCAGCAGCCGACACCCGAGTCGACACACAGATACGCAGTATTTT. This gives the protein CASSRHPSRHTDTQYF.

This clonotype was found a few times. The CDR3 nucleotides are TGTGCCACCAGTGATTTCGGCAGGGGGAACACCGGGGAGCTGTTTTTT. This encodes CATSDFGRGNTGELFF. J is TRBJ2-2 and V is TRBV24-1; the D gene is possibly TRBD1 (6 bases). V gave up 1 base and J gave up 1 base, with 9 bases separating them. This CDR3 has 16 amino acids. CDR1 is KGHDR and CDR2 is SFDVKD in the germline V gene.

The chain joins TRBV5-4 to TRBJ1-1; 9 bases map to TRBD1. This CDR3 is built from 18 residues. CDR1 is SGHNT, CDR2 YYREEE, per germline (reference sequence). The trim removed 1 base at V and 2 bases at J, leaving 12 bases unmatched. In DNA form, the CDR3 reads TGTGCCAGCAGCTTGTCTCCAGTCTTACAGGGGGCTAACACTGAAGCTTTCTTT. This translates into CASSLSPVLQGANTEAFF.

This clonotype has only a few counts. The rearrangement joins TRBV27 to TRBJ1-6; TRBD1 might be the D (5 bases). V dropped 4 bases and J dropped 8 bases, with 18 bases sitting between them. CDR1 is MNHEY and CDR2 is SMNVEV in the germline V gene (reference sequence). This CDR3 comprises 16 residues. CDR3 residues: CASSWRGRWGDSPLHF. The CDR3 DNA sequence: TGTGCCAGCAGTTGGCGGGGACGGTGGGGGGATTCACCCCTCCACTTT.

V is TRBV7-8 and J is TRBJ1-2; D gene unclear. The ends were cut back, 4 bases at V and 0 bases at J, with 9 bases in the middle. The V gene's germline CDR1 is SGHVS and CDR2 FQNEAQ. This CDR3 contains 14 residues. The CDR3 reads CASSYLQANYGYTF. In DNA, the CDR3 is TGTGCCAGCAGCTATCTCCAGGCTAACTATGGCTACACCTTC.